The 15 T cell receptor beta chains below were found in one sample sequenced in a study of control samples from healthy donors and cancer patients. Only in-frame clones appear in the TCRdb table, and some are missing; sequencing was by immunoSEQ multiplex PCR. This sample has 130,000 or so clones, with under 90% found just once. The sequenced sample was PBMCs. The source is a man aged 45-60 years with head and neck cancer.

The DNA for the CDR3 is TGTGCCAGCAGCTTCCCCCGGGGCGGTGAGGGGGAAAAACTGTTTTTT. As protein: CASSFPRGGEGEKLFF. This sequence joins TRBV11-2 and TRBJ1-4; D is possibly TRBD1 (5 bases). V dropped 3 bases and J dropped 8 bases, with 19 bases sitting between them. The germline V gene encodes CDR1 SGHAT and CDR2 FQNNGV. There are 16 residues in the CDR3. The full variable domain, in which reference TRBV11-2 and TRBJ1-4 provide the parts outside the CDR3, is EAGVAQSPRYKIIEKRQSVAFWCNPISGHATLYWYQQILGQGPKLLIQFQNNGVVDDSQLPKDRFSAERLKGVDSTLKIQPAKLEDSAVYLCASSFPRGGEGEKLFFGSGTQLSVL.

V gene TRBV5-1 combines with J gene TRBJ2-2, with 8 nucleotides matching TRBD2. The CDR3 runs to 14 residues. Germline V gene data show CDR1 as SGHRS and CDR2 as YFSETQ. J lost 5 bases, V lost 4 bases, and 4 bases had no gene match. The CDR3 region has the DNA TGCGCCAGCAGCGCGGGACTAGAGACCGGGGAGCTGTTTTTT. Protein: CASSAGLETGELFF.

The chain employs TRBV24-1 and TRBJ1-2, with a weak D call TRBD1 (6 bases). Trimming stripped 3 bases from V and 3 bases from J, with 16 bases between. The germline V gene encodes CDR1 KGHDR and CDR2 SFDVKD. The CDR3 totals 16 residues. CDR3 loop: CATSDPHQAGDYGYTF. The CDR3 nucleotides are TGTGCCACCAGTGATCCGCACCAGGCAGGGGACTATGGCTACACCTTC.

This sequence joins TRBV11-2 and TRBJ1-5; no definite D call. The V end lost 8 bases, the J end lost 5 bases, and 13 bases lay between the germline ends. This CDR3 is 13 amino acids long. Germline CDR1 reads SGHAT; CDR2 reads FQNNGV. CDR3 in amino acids: CASGSTFDQPQHF. The CDR3 DNA follows: TGTGCCAGCGGGTCAACGTTTGATCAGCCCCAGCATTTT.

This sequence joins TRBV9 and TRBJ1-2; D gene unclear. The V gene lost 0 bases and the J gene lost 6 bases, with 12 bases spanning the gap. CDR1 is SGDLS, CDR2 YYNGEE, per germline. The CDR3 has 14 amino acids. The CDR3 bases are TGTGCCAGCAGCGTAGCCACGAGGGAGCATGGCTACACCTTC. Amino acids: CASSVATREHGYTF.

CDR3 in DNA: TGTGCCAGCAGCCTCGGGGGGTCCCCCTACAATGAGCAGTTCTTC. It encodes CASSLGGSPYNEQFF. The chain combines TRBV27 with TRBJ2-1; 7 bases agree with TRBD2. CDR1 and CDR2 (germline): MNHEY, SMNVEV (reference sequence). V lost 6 bases and J lost 2; bases outside the gene matches: 7. The CDR3 is 15 amino acids.

This chain links TRBV27 with TRBJ2-2; maybe TRBD1 (5 bases). Trimming removed 3 bases from V and 3 bases from J, with 11 bases in between. This CDR3 has 15 amino acids. CDR1 MNHEY and CDR2 SMNVEV come from the germline V gene (reference sequence). The DNA for the CDR3 is TGTGCCAGCAGTTTCCAGGGCTGGGACACCGGGGAGCTGTTTTTT. Translating it yields CASSFQGWDTGELFF.

V usage is TRBV7-9 and J usage is TRBJ1-1, with 9 positions matching TRBD1. With 7 bases clipped from V and 4 bases from J, the junction kept 10 bases outside the gene matches. This CDR3 spans 15 amino acids. Germline CDR1 and CDR2: SEHNR and FQNEAQ (reference sequence). This chain's CDR3 is CASTEPGTGSTEAFF. The CDR3 nucleotides are TGTGCCAGCACAGAACCCGGGACAGGGAGCACTGAAGCTTTCTTT.

This sequence joins TRBV5-1 and TRBJ2-1, with TRBD2 as a possible D gene (5 bases). Trimming cost V 1 base and J 0 bases, with 11 bases left between them. Germline V gene lookup returns CDR1 SGHRS and CDR2 YFSETQ. The CDR3 covers 16 residues. The DNA of the CDR3 is TGCGCCAGCAGCTTGACCGGGGATGGCTCCTACAATGAGCAGTTCTTC. This encodes CASSLTGDGSYNEQFF.

This chain joins TRBV11-2 and TRBJ2-1; maybe TRBD2 (6 bases). CDR1 and CDR2 from the germline V gene are SGHAT and FQNNGV. The CDR3 loop spans 15 amino acids. V shed 1 base and J shed 4 bases, with 11 bases lying between them. The CDR3 is CASSLGTGGYNEQFF. The CDR3 nucleotides read TGTGCCAGCAGCTTAGGTACCGGGGGTTACAATGAGCAGTTCTTC.

This chain connects TRBV9 to TRBJ1-5, with a tentative D call TRBD1 (5 bases). The ends were cut back, 0 bases at V and 0 bases at J, with 7 bases in the middle. CDR3 size: 15 residues. The germline CDR1 and CDR2 sequences are SGDLS and YYNGEE. CDR3: CASSVGGDSNQPQHF. The DNA of the CDR3 is TGTGCCAGCAGCGTAGGGGGGGATAGCAATCAGCCCCAGCATTTT.

The genes are TRBV28 and TRBJ2-1, with 8 bases that match TRBD2. Germline lookup yields CDR1 MDHEN and CDR2 SYDVKM. The ends lost 10 bases at V and 0 bases at J; junction bases unmatched: 14. The CDR3 is 17 amino acids. The CDR3 nucleotides are TGTGCCACCGATTCGGGGGGGACCGGTCGCTCCTACAATGAGCAGTTCTTC. Translation gives CATDSGGTGRSYNEQFF.

The genes are TRBV29-1 and TRBJ2-7; 8 bases fit TRBD2. The CDR3 is 12 amino acids. Germline values: CDR1 SQVTM, CDR2 ANQGSEA. V shed 4 bases and J 4 bases; nucleotides not matched to a gene: 3. The CDR3 DNA is TGCAGCGTTGGACTAGCGAGGTACGAGCAGTACTTC. Protein: CSVGLARYEQYF.

The gene calls are TRBV4-1 and TRBJ1-1; D ambiguous. This CDR3 contains 14 residues. Trimming stripped 0 bases from V and 1 base from J, with 6 bases between. The germline V gene encodes CDR1 MGHRA and CDR2 YSYEKL. CDR3 DNA: TGCGCCAGCAGCCAAGATCCAGAGAACACTGAAGCTTTCTTT. The encoded protein is CASSQDPENTEAFF.

The CDR3 DNA reads TGTGCCAGCAGCTGGACAGTTAACACTGAAGCTTTCTTT. Translated, it gives CASSWTVNTEAFF. V and J are TRBV7-3 and TRBJ1-1; TRBD1 might be the D (6 bases). Germline V gives CDR1 SGHTA, CDR2 FQGTGA. The CDR3 runs 13 residues. The germline V and J ends were trimmed by 4 bases and 2 bases, with 8 bases remaining between them.